Included here is one T cell receptor (beta chain) sequence, with context. This entry comes from a study of blood T cell repertoires in COVID-19. Study-wide context: Sources were T cells, B-cell-depleted T cells, or PBMCs; the material itself was cDNA or gDNA.

CDR1 and CDR2 (germline): PRHDT, FYEKMQ (reference sequence). Trimming took off 3 bases at V and 11 bases at J, with 22 bases between the two ends. CDR3 size: 15 residues. As processed by the authors: It was from reference gene primer amplification that nucleated cell counts were estimated. Sequenced by immunoSEQ multiplex PCR; TCRdb stores in-frame clones only, minus some. That table supplies the V and J calls and clone size; D and trimming were determined from the DNA. The sample contains 90,000 to 150,000 clones, approximately 90% of which appear only once. The rearrangement joins TRBV13 to TRBJ1-1; possibly TRBD1 for D (6 bases). The specimen was peripheral blood. The clonotype was recovered from a human donor with acute or convalescent COVID-19. The donor label of this sample is uncertain. The CDR3 DNA reads TGTGCCAGCAGCTTCAATCGACAGGCAATCATCGGGGCTTTCTTT. This encodes CASSFNRQAIIGAFF.